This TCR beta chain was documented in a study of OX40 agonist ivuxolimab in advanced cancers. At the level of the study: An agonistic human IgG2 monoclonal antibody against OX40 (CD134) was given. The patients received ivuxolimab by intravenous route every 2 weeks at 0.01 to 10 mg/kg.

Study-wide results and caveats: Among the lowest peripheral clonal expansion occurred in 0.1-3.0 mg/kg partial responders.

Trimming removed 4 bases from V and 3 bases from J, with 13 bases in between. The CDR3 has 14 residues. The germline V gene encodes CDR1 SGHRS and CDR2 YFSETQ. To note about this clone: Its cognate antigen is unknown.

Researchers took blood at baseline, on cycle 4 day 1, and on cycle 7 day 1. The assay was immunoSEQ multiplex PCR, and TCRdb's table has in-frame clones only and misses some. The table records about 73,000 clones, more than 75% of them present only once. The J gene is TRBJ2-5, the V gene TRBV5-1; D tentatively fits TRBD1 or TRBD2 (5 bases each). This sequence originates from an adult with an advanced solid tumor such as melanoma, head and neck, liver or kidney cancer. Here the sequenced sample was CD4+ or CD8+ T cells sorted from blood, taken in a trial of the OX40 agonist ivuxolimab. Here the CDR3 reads CASSVRDGKETQYF. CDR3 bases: TGCGCCAGCAGCGTCCGGGACGGAAAAGAGACCCAGTACTTC.